This passage covers 13 T cell receptor beta chains from one sample sequenced in a study of CD8+CD57+ T cells in acquired aplastic anemia. TCR beta VDJ and CDR3 were profiled, and genomic DNA was the template. TCRdb reanalysed the reads using MiXCR and keeps one entry per CDR3 protein. The sample has some 200,000 distinct CDR3 sequences, 30% to 40% seen once. Sequencing was carried out using sorted CD4+, CD8+, or CD8+CD57+ T cells (not recorded which) from PBMCs. These receptors were obtained from a human donor in good health, serving as a control.

There are many counts of this clonotype. The chain employs TRBV7-9 and TRBJ2-1; TRBD2 aligns across 9 bases. V was pared by 3 bases and J by 8 bases, with 8 bases of the junction left unmatched. This CDR3 is built from 15 residues. Germline lookup yields CDR1 SEHNR and CDR2 FQNEAQ (reference sequence). CDR3 residues: CASSFAGGLGDEQFF. The CDR3 DNA reads TGTGCCAGCAGCTTCGCGGGAGGGCTTGGCGATGAGCAGTTCTTC.

The table lists this clonotype with many counts. The chain links TRBV6-5 to TRBJ1-1; TRBD1 agrees at 7 bases. The V and J ends lost 3 bases and 9 bases, in that order; junction bases with no gene match: 7. CDR1 and CDR2 (germline): MNHEY, SVGAGI. The CDR3 runs to 13 residues. CDR3 DNA: TGTGCCAGCAGTTATAGGGACAGAAGAAAAGCTTTCTTT. This sequence encodes CASSYRDRRKAFF.

This clonotype appeared a single time. It is likely a read error, because the conserved phenylalanine at the end of the CDR3 is missing. This chain joins TRBV29-1 and TRBJ2-1; 9 bases map to TRBD2. CDR1 is SQVTM and CDR2 is ANQGSEA in the germline V gene. V was pared by 3 bases and J by 10 bases, with 13 bases of the junction left unmatched. CDR3 length equals 15 residues. This CDR3 is CSVDGAGGPRKEQFL. The CDR3 DNA sequence: TGCAGCGTTGATGGTGCGGGGGGGCCGCGGAAGGAGCAGTTCCTC.

This clonotype turned up a few times. V usage is TRBV5-1 and J usage is TRBJ2-1; maybe TRBD2 (6 bases). The germline V gene has CDR1 SGHRS and CDR2 YFSETQ. This CDR3 region has 12 residues. Trimming cost V 4 bases and J 9 bases, with 11 bases left between them. Here the CDR3 DNA reads TGCGCCAGCAGCCAAAGTAGCGGTGAGCAGTTCTTC. This gives the protein CASSQSSGEQFF.

This clonotype was observed at least ten times. This rearrangement joins TRBV12-3 or TRBV12-4 to TRBJ2-5; 11 nucleotides match TRBD2. V was pared by 0 bases and J by 3 bases, with 3 bases of the junction left unmatched. This CDR3 contains 16 residues. This CDR3 reads CASSLALAGVEETQYF. In DNA form, the CDR3 reads TGTGCCAGCAGTTTAGCACTAGCGGGAGTTGAAGAGACCCAGTACTTC.

This clonotype came up many times. V gene TRBV24-1 combines with J gene TRBJ2-7; D gene ambiguous. The V gene's germline CDR1 is KGHDR and CDR2 SFDVKD. CDR3 length: 14 residues. The V gene lost 4 bases and the J gene lost 2 bases, with 11 bases spanning the gap. The CDR3 DNA sequence: TGTGCCACCAGTGAAGGATCTCCCACCTACGAGCAGTACTTC. It specifies CATSEGSPTYEQYF.

V and J are TRBV5-4 and TRBJ2-4; the match to TRBD1 covers 8 bases. The CDR3 sequence is 16 residues long. J was trimmed by 9 bases and V by 3 bases; bases with no gene match: 14. Germline CDR1 and CDR2: SGHNT and YYREEE (reference sequence). The CDR3 region is CASSSVSTDRGSIQYF. CDR3 DNA sequence: TGTGCCAGCAGCTCGGTCTCGACCGACAGGGGTAGCATTCAGTACTTC. Full variable domain (outside the CDR3, taken from reference TRBV5-4 and TRBJ2-4): ETGVTQSPTHLIKTRGQQVTLRCSSQSGHNTVSWYQQALGQGPQFIFQYYREEENGRGNFPPRFSGLQFPNYSSELNVNALELDDSALYLCASSSVSTDRGSIQYFGAGTRLSVL.

The chain uses TRBV10-3 and TRBJ1-1; 7 positions match TRBD1. CDR1 and CDR2 from the germline V gene are ENHRY and SYGVKD. This CDR3 is 14 amino acids long. CDR3 in DNA: TGTGCTAGCCACAGGGGAAGAGGGAACACTGAAGCTTTCTTT. Translation gives CASHRGRGNTEAFF.

This clonotype was seen at least ten times. This chain links TRBV20-1 with TRBJ2-3; possibly TRBD1 or TRBD2 for D (5 bases each). Trimming removed 3 bases from V and 2 bases from J, with 12 bases in between. CDR1 is DFQATT, CDR2 SNEGSKA, per germline (reference sequence). The CDR3 sequence is 14 residues long. CDR3 loop: CSASRGSYTDTQYF. Written as DNA, the CDR3 is TGCAGTGCTAGCCGGGGCTCATACACAGATACGCAGTATTTT.

This clonotype was observed many times. The chain links TRBV2 to TRBJ1-6; no clear D. CDR3 length equals 13 residues. Trimming shortened V by 2 bases and J by 6 bases, and 5 bases separated the two germline ends. Germline V CDR1 and CDR2: SNHLY, FYNNEI. This CDR3 is CASSERGNSPLHF. In DNA form, the CDR3 reads TGTGCCAGCAGTGAACGGGGTAATTCACCCCTCCACTTT. The whole variable domain, filled in from reference TRBV2 and TRBJ1-6, reads EPEVTQTPSHQVTQMGQEVILRCVPISNHLYFYWYRQILGQKVEFLVSFYNNEISEKSEIFDDQFSVERPDGSNFTLKIRSTKLEDSAMYFCASSERGNSPLHFGNGTRLTVT.

The chain joins TRBV4-2 to TRBJ1-1, with D possibly TRBD1 on 6 matching bases. The CDR3 has 16 amino acids. Germline CDR1 is LGHNA and CDR2 is YNFKEQ. Trimming left V 1 base short and J 4 bases short, with 16 bases between. The CDR3 sequence is CASSQVWRGLGTEAFF. The CDR3 bases are TGTGCCAGCAGCCAAGTTTGGCGGGGGCTGGGCACTGAAGCTTTCTTT.

This clonotype was seen at least ten times. This rearrangement joins TRBV19 to TRBJ2-7; D perhaps matches TRBD1 (7 bases). Germline CDR1 reads LNHDA; CDR2 reads SQIVND (reference sequence). There are 11 residues in the CDR3. V lost 9 bases to trimming and J lost 6 bases, with 12 bases between them. CDR3 bases: TGTGCCAGCGCCCAGGGGGGCGAGCAGTACTTC. Translated: CASAQGGEQYF.

This sequence joins TRBV7-6 and TRBJ2-5, with D uncertain. V was pared by 1 base and J by 4 bases, with 13 bases between. CDR3 size: 15 residues. The germline V gene has CDR1 SGHVS and CDR2 FNYEAQ. Written as DNA, the CDR3 is TGTGCCAGCAGCTTAGAGGTGGCGGTCGGAGAGACCCAGTACTTC. This encodes CASSLEVAVGETQYF.